This TCR beta chain was captured in a study of shared clonotypes between healthy human individuals. Overall study context: Used for every donor were three CD4 naive, three CD4 memory, two CD8 naive and one CD8 memory plate. General observations from the study: Across four donors, naive CD4 shared roughly 5%, naive CD8 around 3.5%, memory CD4 2% to 2.5%, memory CD8 roughly 0.37%.

Notes on this clone: The antigen is undetermined.

Each subset's genomic DNA was shared equally among a number of immunoSEQ plates. The method was immunoSEQ multiplex PCR; TCRdb's version includes in-frame clones alone and lacks a portion of them. In the table there are roughly 2.2 million clones, over 85% of which are singletons. The V gene's germline CDR1 is MDHEN and CDR2 SYDVKM. Between the trimmed V and J ends, which lost 4 bases and 4 bases, there was a span of 16 bases. This CDR3 region has 15 residues. Material: naive CD4+ T cells from PBMCs. Sample subset: CD45RA+ positively selected. The chain links TRBV28 to TRBJ1-1; D call uncertain. The source of this sequence is a man younger than 35 in good health. Some clones in this sample may be carry-over from other donors' samples. The CDR3 region is CASSSGSRMSTEAFF. The CDR3, as DNA: TGTGCCAGCAGTTCAGGTTCCAGGATGAGCACTGAAGCTTTCTTT.